A single sample gave rise to the 12 T cell receptor beta chains below, sequenced in a study of cytomegalovirus exposure and HLA in healthy donors. PCR involved 60 Vbeta and 13 Jbeta primers. Using immunoSEQ multiplex PCR, the repertoire was profiled, and TCRdb retains in-frame clones only, with some absent. Of about 130,000 clones in the sample, 79% are singletons; the top ten hold 1.5% to 2.5%. Sequencing was done on a sample of PBMCs. These receptors were taken from a man aged 18 to 29 in good health and CMV-seronegative.

The genes are TRBV14 and TRBJ2-1, with D unclear. The CDR3 has 14 residues. Trimming stripped 0 bases from V and 0 bases from J, with 3 bases between. From germline, CDR1 is SGHDN and CDR2 FVKESK. CDR3 coding DNA: TGTGCCAGCAGCCAAGAGAGCTCCTACAATGAGCAGTTCTTC. It specifies CASSQESSYNEQFF. Full variable domain (missing parts from reference TRBV14 and TRBJ2-1): EAGVTQFPSHSVIEKGQTVTLRCDPISGHDNLYWYRRVMGKEIKFLLHFVKESKQDESGMPNNRFLAERTGGTYSTLKVQPAELEDSGVYFCASSQESSYNEQFFGPGTRLTVL.

The V call is TRBV14, the J call TRBJ2-5; 9 bases line up with TRBD1. Germline V CDR1 and CDR2: SGHDN, FVKESK. Losses at the gene ends were 3 bases for V and 1 base for J; bases not matched to a gene: 21. The length of the CDR3 is 21 residues. CDR3 loop: CASSHEASPGQGARIQETQYF. In nucleotides, the CDR3 is TGTGCCAGCAGCCATGAAGCTAGCCCGGGACAGGGTGCCCGCATCCAAGAGACCCAGTACTTC.

This chain joins TRBV4-2 and TRBJ1-2, with no clear D. Germline V CDR1 and CDR2: LGHNA, YNFKEQ. The CDR3 covers 14 residues. V lost 0 bases, J lost 1 base, and 6 bases lay in between. This CDR3 reads CASSQDRYNYGYTF. As DNA, the CDR3 is TGTGCCAGCAGCCAAGACAGATATAACTATGGCTACACCTTC.

V usage is TRBV11-2 and J usage is TRBJ2-5; D unclear. The DNA end is a closer match to TRBJ2-7, so the J assignment may be wrong. Germline assignment: CDR1 SGHAT and CDR2 FQNNGV. This CDR3 contains 13 residues. CDR3 sequence: CASSLQVSHEQYF. The CDR3 region has the DNA TGTGCCAGCAGCTTACAAGTCTCGCACGAGCAGTACTTC.

The chain joins TRBV5-1 to TRBJ2-3; 7 nucleotides agree with TRBD2. CDR1 is SGHRS, CDR2 YFSETQ, per germline. Germline trimming cut 0 bases from V and 3 bases from J; bases unmatched to any gene: 10. The CDR3 is made up of 17 amino acids. CDR3 sequence: CASSLAMAGVGTDTQYF. DNA for the CDR3: TGCGCCAGCAGCTTGGCCATGGCGGGAGTCGGGACAGATACGCAGTATTTT.

The chain combines TRBV7-8 with TRBJ1-1; no clear D. The CDR3 covers 14 residues. Germline V lookup: CDR1 SGHVS, CDR2 FQNEAQ. Trimming pared 2 bases from V and 1 base from J, leaving 8 bases between. CDR3 sequence reads: CASSLRSGNTEAFF. The CDR3 DNA sequence: TGTGCCAGCAGCTTACGCTCGGGGAACACTGAAGCTTTCTTT.

The chain carries TRBV27 and TRBJ1-4; possible D gene TRBD1, 5 bases. There are 15 residues in the CDR3. Germline lookup yields CDR1 MNHEY and CDR2 SMNVEV (reference sequence). With 4 bases removed from V and 5 bases from J, the gap between germline ends came to 14 bases. The CDR3 DNA sequence: TGTGCCAGCAGTTCACGCGGAGGGGTCAATGAAAAACTGTTTTTT. Residues: CASSSRGGVNEKLFF.

V and J are TRBV13 and TRBJ2-3; no firm D call. Deletions cut 2 bases from V and 5 bases from J, with 5 bases between. CDR3 length equals 12 residues. From germline, CDR1 is PRHDT and CDR2 FYEKMQ (reference sequence). CDR3 loop: CASSLKRDTQYF. As DNA, the CDR3 is TGTGCCAGCAGCTTAAAGAGAGATACGCAGTATTTT. The variable domain in full, completed from reference TRBV13 and TRBJ2-3, reads AAGVIQSPRHLIKEKRETATLKCYPIPRHDTVYWYQQGPGQDPQFLISFYEKMQSDKGSIPDRFSAQQFSDYHSELNMSSLELGDSALYFCASSLKRDTQYFGPGTRLTVL.

This chain connects TRBV7-2 to TRBJ2-7, with TRBD1 as a possible D gene (5 bases). Trimming shortened V by 3 bases and J by 2 bases, and 11 bases separated the two germline ends. Germline V lookup: CDR1 SGHTA, CDR2 FQGNSA. The CDR3 is made up of 14 amino acids. CDR3 in amino acids: CASSLWAGPYEQYF. For the CDR3, the DNA is TGTGCCAGCAGCTTGTGGGCAGGGCCCTACGAGCAGTACTTC.

The rearrangement links TRBV28 to TRBJ2-7; 9 bases match TRBD2. Trimming took 3 bases from V and 4 from J; bases not matched to a gene: 1. Germline CDR1 reads MDHEN; CDR2 reads SYDVKM. This CDR3 has 13 residues. The CDR3 coding sequence is TGTGCCAGCAGTTTTAGCGGGAGTTACGAGCAGTACTTC. It translates to CASSFSGSYEQYF. Full variable domain (rest looked up from reference TRBV28 and TRBJ2-7): DVKVTQSSRYLVKRTGEKVFLECVQDMDHENMFWYRQDPGLGLRLIYFSYDVKMKEKGDIPEGYSVSREKKERFSLILESASTNQTSMYLCASSFSGSYEQYFGPGTRLTVT.

This clone was detected only a few times. The rearrangement joins TRBV6-6 to TRBJ2-1; the D is unclear. The CDR3 is made up of 11 amino acids. Germline V gene sequence: CDR1 MNHNY, CDR2 SVGAGI (reference sequence). V was clipped by 2 bases and J by 10 bases, with 6 bases between them. The chain's CDR3 is CASSYPSEQFF. CDR3 coding DNA: TGTGCCAGCAGTTACCCCTCCGAGCAGTTCTTC.

The V call is TRBV6-5, the J call TRBJ1-2; D might be TRBD1 (5 bases). Germline V CDR1 and CDR2: MNHEY, SVGAGI. The V gene lost 0 bases and the J gene lost 6 bases, with 17 bases spanning the gap. The CDR3 is 16 amino acids. CDR3 amino acids: CASSYSRAGLINGYTF. As DNA, the CDR3 is TGTGCCAGCAGTTACTCCCGAGCAGGGCTTATTAATGGCTACACCTTC.